Given below is one T cell receptor beta chain in context. No antigen is known for it. The junction departs from the called germline gene at one end, perhaps through a read error. The data belong to a study of blood T cells in healthy people across ages. Sample-barcoded 5' priming and a J-beta primer mix drove a second PCR of roughly 6 to 12 cycles. Sequencing yielded, for each sample, at least 3 million paired-end reads carrying CDR3. Via MiXCR, TCRdb re-called the 5' RACE reads, giving one row per CDR3 protein. Here the sample spans 1.5 million to 2 million distinct CDR3 sequences, almost 35% being singletons. Study findings and constraints: More naive CD4+ cells and higher diversity were found in long-lived than in aged donors. As age increased, TCR beta diversity per million T cells fell in a roughly linear fashion. Naive T cell percentage and TCR beta diversity correlated strongly.

The source material was blood. The clonotype comes from a young woman in good health.

The CDR3 protein is CASSLGRGGHYNSPLHF. The CDR3 bases are TGCGCCAGCAGTCTCGGTAGAGGGGGCCACTATAATTCACCCCTCCACTTT. The chain couples TRBV12-3 or TRBV12-4 to TRBJ1-6; 7 bases map to TRBD1. The length of the CDR3 is 17 residues.